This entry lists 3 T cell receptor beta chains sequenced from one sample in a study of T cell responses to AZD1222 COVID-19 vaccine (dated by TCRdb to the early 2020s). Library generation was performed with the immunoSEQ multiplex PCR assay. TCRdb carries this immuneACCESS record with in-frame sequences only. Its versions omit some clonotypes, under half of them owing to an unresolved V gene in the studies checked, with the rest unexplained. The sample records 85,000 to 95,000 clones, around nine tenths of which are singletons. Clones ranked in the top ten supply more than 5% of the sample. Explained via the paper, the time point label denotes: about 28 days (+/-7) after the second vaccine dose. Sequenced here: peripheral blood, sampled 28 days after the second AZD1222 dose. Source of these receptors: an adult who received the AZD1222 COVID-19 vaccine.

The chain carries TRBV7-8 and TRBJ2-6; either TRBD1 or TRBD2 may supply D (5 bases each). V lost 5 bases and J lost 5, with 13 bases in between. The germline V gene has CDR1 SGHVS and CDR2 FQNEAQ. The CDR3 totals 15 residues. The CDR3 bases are TGTGCCAGCAGCCTCGACAGCGGCTGGGCCAACGTCCTGACTTTC. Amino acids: CASSLDSGWANVLTF. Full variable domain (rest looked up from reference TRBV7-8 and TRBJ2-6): GAGVSQSPRYKVAKRGQDVALRCDPISGHVSLFWYQQALGQGPEFLTYFQNEAQLDKSGLPSDRFFAERPEGSVSTLKIQRTQQEDSAVYLCASSLDSGWANVLTFGAGSRLTVL.

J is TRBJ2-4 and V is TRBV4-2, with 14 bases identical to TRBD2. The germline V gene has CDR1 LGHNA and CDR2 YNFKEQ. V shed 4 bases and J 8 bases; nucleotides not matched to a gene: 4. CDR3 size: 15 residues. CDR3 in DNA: TGTGCCAGCAGCCTCGGACTAGCGGGGGGTTACATTCAGTACTTC. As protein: CASSLGLAGGYIQYF.

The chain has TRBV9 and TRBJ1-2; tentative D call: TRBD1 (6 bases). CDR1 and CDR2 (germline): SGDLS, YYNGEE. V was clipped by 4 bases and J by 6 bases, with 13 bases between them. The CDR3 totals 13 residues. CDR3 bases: TGTGCCAGCAGCCCGATCCACAGGGATGGCTACACCTTC. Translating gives CASSPIHRDGYTF.